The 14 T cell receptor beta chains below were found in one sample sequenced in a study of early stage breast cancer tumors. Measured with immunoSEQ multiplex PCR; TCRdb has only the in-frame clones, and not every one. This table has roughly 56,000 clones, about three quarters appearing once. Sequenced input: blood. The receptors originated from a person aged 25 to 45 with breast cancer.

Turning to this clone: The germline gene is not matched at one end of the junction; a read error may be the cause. CDR3 sequence: CASSLAIPGQVHNEQFF. CDR3 DNA sequence: TGTGCTAGCAGCTTAGCGATCCCCGGACAAGTTCACAATGAGCAGTTCTTC. This sequence joins TRBV7-7 and TRBJ2-1, with D perhaps given as TRBD1 or TRBD2 (5 bases each). This CDR3 is built from 17 residues. Per the germline V gene, CDR1 is SSHAT and CDR2 is FNYEAQ (reference sequence). Together with reference TRBV7-7 and TRBJ2-1, the CDR3 gives the full variable domain: GAGVSQSPRYKVTKRGQDVTLRCDPISSHATLYWYQQALGQGPEFLTYFNYEAQPDKSGLPSDRFSAERPEGSISTLTIQRTEQRDSAMYRCASSLAIPGQVHNEQFFGPGTRLTVL.

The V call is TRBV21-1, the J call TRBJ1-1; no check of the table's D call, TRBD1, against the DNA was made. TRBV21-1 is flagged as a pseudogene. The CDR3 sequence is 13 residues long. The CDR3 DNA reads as TGTGCCAGCAGCGTGCACAGGGGTAATATAGCTTTCTTT. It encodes CASSVHRGNIAFF.

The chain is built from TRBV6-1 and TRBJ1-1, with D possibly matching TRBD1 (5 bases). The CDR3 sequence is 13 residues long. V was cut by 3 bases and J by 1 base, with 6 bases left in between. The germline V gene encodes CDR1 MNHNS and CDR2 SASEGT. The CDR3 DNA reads TGTGCCAGCAGTGACAGGGAGAACACTGAAGCTTTCTTT. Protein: CASSDRENTEAFF.

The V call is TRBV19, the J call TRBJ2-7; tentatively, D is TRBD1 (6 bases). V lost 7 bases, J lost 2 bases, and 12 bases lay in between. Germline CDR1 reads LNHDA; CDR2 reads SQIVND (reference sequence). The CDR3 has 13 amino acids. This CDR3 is CASKQGSAYEQYF. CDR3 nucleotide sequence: TGTGCCAGTAAACAGGGCAGCGCCTACGAGCAGTACTTC.

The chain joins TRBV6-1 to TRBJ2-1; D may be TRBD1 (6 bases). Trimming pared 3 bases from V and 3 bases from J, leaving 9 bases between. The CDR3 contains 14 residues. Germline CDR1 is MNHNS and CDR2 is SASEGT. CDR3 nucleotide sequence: TGTGCCAGCAGTGACCAGGGGAACTACAATGAGCAGTTCTTC. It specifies CASSDQGNYNEQFF.

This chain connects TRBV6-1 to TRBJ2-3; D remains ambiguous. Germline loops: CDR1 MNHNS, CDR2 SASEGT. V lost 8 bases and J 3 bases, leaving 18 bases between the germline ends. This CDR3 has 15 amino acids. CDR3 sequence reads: CASVPLVETTDTQYF. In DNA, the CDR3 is TGTGCCAGCGTGCCTTTAGTGGAAACAACAGATACGCAGTATTTT.

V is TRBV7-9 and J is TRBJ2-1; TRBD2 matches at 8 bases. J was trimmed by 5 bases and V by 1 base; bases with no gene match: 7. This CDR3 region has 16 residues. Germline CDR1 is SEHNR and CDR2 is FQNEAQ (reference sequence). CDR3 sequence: CASSLDPGTRDNEQFF. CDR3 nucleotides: TGTGCCAGCAGCTTAGACCCTGGGACTAGGGACAATGAGCAGTTCTTC.

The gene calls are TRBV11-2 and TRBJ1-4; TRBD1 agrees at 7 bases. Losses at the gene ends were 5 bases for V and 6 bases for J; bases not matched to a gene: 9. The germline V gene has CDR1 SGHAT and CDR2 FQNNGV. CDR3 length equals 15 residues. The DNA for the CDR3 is TGTGCCAGCAGCGCGAGAGGGACAGCCCATGAAAAACTGTTTTTT. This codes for CASSARGTAHEKLFF.

CDR3 loop: CASSTKDGQGAFYGYTF. The DNA for the CDR3 is TGTGCCAGCAGCACTAAAGACGGACAGGGGGCATTCTATGGCTACACCTTC. The chain joins TRBV21-1 to TRBJ1-2; the table's D call TRBD1 went unverified against the DNA. TRBV21-1 is classified as a pseudogene. The CDR3 extends over 17 amino acids.

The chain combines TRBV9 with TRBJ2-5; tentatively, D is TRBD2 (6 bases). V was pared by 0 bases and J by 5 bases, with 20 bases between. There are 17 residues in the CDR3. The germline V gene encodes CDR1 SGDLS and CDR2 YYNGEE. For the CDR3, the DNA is TGTGCCAGCAGCGTAGACTCCGCGGCGGGATCGGGGGAGACCCAGTACTTC. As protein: CASSVDSAAGSGETQYF. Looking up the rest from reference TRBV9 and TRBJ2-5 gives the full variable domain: DSGVTQTPKHLITATGQRVTLRCSPRSGDLSVYWYQQSLDQGLQFLIQYYNGEERAKGNILERFSAQQFPDLHSELNLSSLELGDSALYFCASSVDSAAGSGETQYFGPGTRLLVL.

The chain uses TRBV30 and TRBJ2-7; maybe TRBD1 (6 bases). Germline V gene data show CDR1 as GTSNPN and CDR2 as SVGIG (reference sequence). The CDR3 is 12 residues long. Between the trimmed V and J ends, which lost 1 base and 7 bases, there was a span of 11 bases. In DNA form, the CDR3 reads TGTGCCTGGAGTGACAGGGTGGGTGAGCAGTACTTC. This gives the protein CAWSDRVGEQYF.

The CDR3 DNA is TGTGCCAGCAGTCAGACAGGGCCTGGGGCCAACGTCCTGACTTTC. It yields the protein CASSQTGPGANVLTF. The chain links TRBV6-1 to TRBJ2-6; 7 positions agree with TRBD1. Germline loops: CDR1 MNHNS, CDR2 SASEGT. J lost 2 bases, V lost 5 bases, and 3 bases had no gene match. The CDR3 loop spans 15 amino acids.

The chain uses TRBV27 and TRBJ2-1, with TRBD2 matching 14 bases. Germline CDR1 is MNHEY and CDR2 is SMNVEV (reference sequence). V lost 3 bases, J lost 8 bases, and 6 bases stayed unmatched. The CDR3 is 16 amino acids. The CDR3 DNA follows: TGTGCCAGCAGTTTTCGCCGACTAGCGGGAGGGGATGAGCAGTTCTTC. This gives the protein CASSFRRLAGGDEQFF.

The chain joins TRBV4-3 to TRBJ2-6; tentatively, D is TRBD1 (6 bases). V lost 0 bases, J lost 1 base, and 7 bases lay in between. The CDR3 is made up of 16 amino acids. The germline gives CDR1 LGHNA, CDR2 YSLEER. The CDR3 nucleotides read TGCGCCAGCAGCCAAGACAGGGGTTCTGGGGCCAACGTCCTGACTTTC. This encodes CASSQDRGSGANVLTF.